This TCR beta chain was documented in a study of cytomegalovirus exposure and HLA in healthy donors. Profiling relied on immunoSEQ multiplex PCR, and the TCRdb table lists in-frame clones only, not all of them. The profile shows about 260,000 clones, around 91% of them singletons. Losses at the gene ends were 3 bases for V and 3 bases for J; bases not matched to a gene: 5. CDR1 is MDHEN and CDR2 is SYDVKM in the germline V gene. CDR3 length equals 15 residues. This sequence joins TRBV28 and TRBJ1-2; 9 nucleotides align to TRBD1. Material: PBMCs. This receptor was obtained from a woman aged 30 to 39 in good health and CMV-seronegative. The CDR3 loop is CASSLGQGLDYGYTF. The CDR3 coding sequence is TGTGCCAGCAGTTTGGGACAGGGACTTGACTATGGCTACACCTTC.